This T cell receptor (beta chain) stems from a study of T cell repertoires in aging, cancer and after chemotherapy. Study outcomes and limitations: Age-matched healthy donors had significantly more diverse, less clonal blood TCR repertoires than untreated cancer patients. Hematological cancer patients had lymphoid organ infiltration that may impair thymic emigration or T cell expansion.

As to this clonotype: No antigen is known for it.

Multiplex touch-down PCR with TRB-A/B primers amplified rearranged V-D-J TRB sequences. MiXCR, run by TCRdb on the multiplex PCR reads, gives a single entry per CDR3 protein. The data show more than 550 distinct CDR3 sequences, with roughly 34% seen just once and over 80% held by the top ten. Peripheral blood genomic DNA, not sorted cells or RNA, was the template. Per germline, CDR1 LGHNA and CDR2 YNFKEQ. There are 16 residues in the CDR3. V lost 3 bases to trimming and J lost 2 bases, with 17 bases between them. Sequencing used blood. The receptor was isolated from a human donor with a blood cancer. V gene TRBV4-2 combines with J gene TRBJ2-7, with a tentative D call TRBD2 (5 bases). The CDR3 region has the DNA TGTGCCAGCAGCCAGGACTCAGGCGGAGCCCCCTACGAGCAGTACTTC. Translated: CASSQDSGGAPYEQYF.